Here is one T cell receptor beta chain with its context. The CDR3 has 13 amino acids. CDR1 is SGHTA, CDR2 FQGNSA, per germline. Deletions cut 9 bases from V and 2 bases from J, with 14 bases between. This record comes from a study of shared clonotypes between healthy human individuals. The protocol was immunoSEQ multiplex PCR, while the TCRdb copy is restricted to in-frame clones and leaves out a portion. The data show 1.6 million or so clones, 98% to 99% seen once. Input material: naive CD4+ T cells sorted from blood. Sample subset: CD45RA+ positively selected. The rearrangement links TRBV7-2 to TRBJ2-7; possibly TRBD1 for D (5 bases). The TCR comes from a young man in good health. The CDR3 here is CASSIGDPYEQYF. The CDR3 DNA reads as TGTGCCAGTTCGATAGGGGATCCCTACGAGCAGTACTTC.